This is a list of T cell receptor beta chains from one sample in a study of blood T cell repertoires in COVID-19. Method: immunoSEQ multiplex PCR; TCRdb's copy keeps in-frame clones and lacks some. The sample carries about 150,000 clones, approximately 84% recorded once. The sample taken for sequencing was peripheral blood. These receptors originate from a man between 18 and 29 years old with active or convalescent COVID-19. Both conserved end residues are part of each CDR3. D genes are given only for firm matches. Some rows mark clone size as missing; the rest say once, few, many or name a class of expanded clone.

D gene,clone size,J gene,V gene,CDR3 DNA,CDR3 protein
TRBD1,.,TRBJ1-1,TRBV7-9,TGTGCCAGCAGCTTAGTACAGGGGGGCACTGAAGCTTTCTTT,CASSLVQGGTEAFF
TRBD1,.,TRBJ2-1,TRBV3-1/TRBV3-2,TGTGCCAGCAGCAACAGGGGATCCTACAATGAGCAGTTCTTC,CASSNRGSYNEQFF
.,.,TRBJ2-1,TRBV7-9,TGTGCCAGCAGCTTAATCTATGAGCAGTTCTTC,CASSLIYEQFF
.,.,TRBJ1-2,TRBV28,TGTGCCAGCAGTTTGCGCGGGGCAGGGGGCTACACCTTC,CASSLRGAGGYTF
.,.,TRBJ2-1,TRBV10-3,TGTGCCATCAGGGACGTGACAGAGCACTACAATGAGCAGTTCTTC,CAIRDVTEHYNEQFF
.,.,TRBJ1-2,TRBV19,TGTGCCAGTAGTATTGGTTCTGCGGAGCCTCTCTATGGCTACACCTTC,CASSIGSAEPLYGYTF
.,.,TRBJ2-3,TRBV7-9,TGTGCCAGCAGCCCTCTAGCCGATACGCAGTATTTT,CASSPLADTQYF
.,.,TRBJ1-1,TRBV20-1,TGCAGTGAAAGTGACAACGTAGGGGACACTGAAGCTTTCTTT,CSESDNVGDTEAFF
TRBD1,.,TRBJ1-1,TRBV6-5,TGTGCCAGCAGAAGGACAGGGGGGACGGGCACTGAAGCTTTCTTT,CASRRTGGTGTEAFF
TRBD2,.,TRBJ2-5,TRBV10-3,TGTGCCATCAGTGAGTCAAAAGCGGGAGGTGGGGAGACCCAGTACTTC,CAISESKAGGGETQYF
TRBD1,.,TRBJ1-5,TRBV28,TGTGCCAGCAACCGGGGACAGGGGTATCAGCCCCAGCATTTT,CASNRGQGYQPQHF
.,.,TRBJ2-7,TRBV7-8,TGTGCCAGCAGTAGGATGACAGGCCCCGTTTACGAGCAGTACTTC,CASSRMTGPVYEQYF
.,once,TRBJ1-6,TRBV7-9,TGTGCCAGCAGCTTAGGGCACAGCCGCTATAATTCACCCCTCCACTTT,CASSLGHSRYNSPLHF
.,.,TRBJ2-1,TRBV5-4,TGTGCCAGCAGCCGCTCGGGCAATGAGCAGTTCTTC,CASSRSGNEQFF
TRBD2,.,TRBJ2-2,TRBV28,TGTGCCAGCAGTTTCAGTGGACTAGCGGGTGGGGCCGGGGAGCTGTTTTTT,CASSFSGLAGGAGELFF
.,.,TRBJ2-1,TRBV19,TGTGCCAGTAGTAACCGGGGTAAAAGCTCCTACAATGAGCAGTTCTTC,CASSNRGKSSYNEQFF
TRBD1,once,TRBJ1-1,TRBV2,TGTGCCAGCAGTGCGGGACAGGAAGCTTTCTTT,CASSAGQEAFF
TRBD2,once,TRBJ2-2,TRBV6-1,TGTGCCAGCAGTGAAGCTAGCGGGAGCACCGGGGAGCTGTTTTTT,CASSEASGSTGELFF
.,.,TRBJ2-3,TRBV7-3,TGTGCCAGCAGCCCCCTGGGCGGGGAGACAGATACGCAGTATTTT,CASSPLGGETDTQYF
TRBD2,.,TRBJ2-1,TRBV13,TGTGCCAGCAGCTTAGGGGGACTAGACGGGCATGAGCAGTTCTTC,CASSLGGLDGHEQFF
.,.,TRBJ1-5,TRBV11-2,TGTGCCAGCAGCTTAGATCAGACAGACAATCAGCCCCAGCATTTT,CASSLDQTDNQPQHF
TRBD1,.,TRBJ2-7,TRBV15,TGTGCCACCAGCCGGACAGGTTTCCTGGACGAGCAGTACTTC,CATSRTGFLDEQYF
.,.,TRBJ1-6,TRBV28,TGTGCCAGCAGTTTATTTCGTCTCAGGGATTTGAAGGTCTCCTATAATTCACCCCTCCACTTT,CASSLFRLRDLKVSYNSPLHF
TRBD1,.,TRBJ1-2,TRBV10-3,TGTGCCACCGCGGTGTTAGGACAGGGGAATGGCTACACCTTC,CATAVLGQGNGYTF
.,.,TRBJ1-1,TRBV28,TGTGCCAGCAGTTTTGACACGAGAGAAGCTTTCTTT,CASSFDTREAFF
TRBD2,.,TRBJ2-3,TRBV10-3,TGTGCCATCAGTGGTTCAAGGACTAGCGGGAGCACAGATACGCAGTATTTT,CAISGSRTSGSTDTQYF
TRBD1,.,TRBJ2-7,TRBV19,TGTGCCAGTCAGAAGACAGGGGGGATCTACGAGCAGTACTTC,CASQKTGGIYEQYF
.,.,TRBJ1-3,TRBV2,TGTGCCAGCAGCAGTGAAGTAGGGAGTATTGGAAACACCATATATTTT,CASSSEVGSIGNTIYF
.,.,TRBJ1-2,TRBV25-1,TGTGCCAGCAGTAAAAGGTGGGACACCTATGGCTACACCTTC,CASSKRWDTYGYTF
TRBD1,once,TRBJ1-5,TRBV5-8,TGTGCCAGCAGCGTGAAACGGACAGGTTATCAGCCCCAGCATTTT,CASSVKRTGYQPQHF
TRBD1,.,TRBJ1-1,TRBV5-1,TGCGCCAGCAGCCCTCGGACAGGGGAGGAGGGCACTGAAGCTTTCTTT,CASSPRTGEEGTEAFF
TRBD2,once,TRBJ2-3,TRBV28,TGTGCCAGCAGTCCCAGAGCTAGCGGAGTAGTATCAGATACGCAGTATTTT,CASSPRASGVVSDTQYF
.,.,TRBJ1-2,TRBV12-3/TRBV12-4,TGTGCCAGCAGTCACACTAACTATGGCTACACCTTC,CASSHTNYGYTF
.,.,TRBJ2-1,TRBV5-1,TGCGCCAGCAGCTTCCTGCAGGGGAGTTACAATGAGCAGTTCTTC,CASSFLQGSYNEQFF
TRBD1,.,TRBJ1-6,TRBV4-1,TGCGCCAGCAGCCAAGATCAGCAGGGGGCGACTTATAATTCACCCCTCCACTTT,CASSQDQQGATYNSPLHF
.,.,TRBJ2-7,TRBV5-6,TGTGCCAGCAGCTTGATGAGATCCTACGAGCAGTACTTC,CASSLMRSYEQYF
TRBD1,.,TRBJ1-2,TRBV6-5,TGTGCCAGCAGCTCAACAGGGGGCCGCTATGGCTACACCTTC,CASSSTGGRYGYTF
.,.,TRBJ1-2,TRBV6-5,TGTGCCAGCATCAAAGATCGGGGGGGCGGCTACACCTTC,CASIKDRGGGYTF
.,.,TRBJ2-4,TRBV6-4,TGTGCCAGCAGTGACGACTCTGCGGGCATTCAGTACTTC,CASSDDSAGIQYF
.,.,TRBJ2-6,TRBV5-6,TGTGCCAGCAGCTTGCGGGGTGCTGGGGCCAACGTCCTGACTTTC,CASSLRGAGANVLTF